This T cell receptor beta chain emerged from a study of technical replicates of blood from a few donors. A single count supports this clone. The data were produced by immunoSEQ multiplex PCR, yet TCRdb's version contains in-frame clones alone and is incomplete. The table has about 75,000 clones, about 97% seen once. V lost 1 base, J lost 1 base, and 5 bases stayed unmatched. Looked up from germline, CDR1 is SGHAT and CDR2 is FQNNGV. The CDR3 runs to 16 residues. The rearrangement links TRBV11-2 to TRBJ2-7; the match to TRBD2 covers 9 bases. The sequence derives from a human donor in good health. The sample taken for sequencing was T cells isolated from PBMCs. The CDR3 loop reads CASSLVAGGPSYEQYF. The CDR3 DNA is TGTGCCAGCAGCTTAGTGGCGGGAGGGCCTTCCTACGAGCAGTACTTC. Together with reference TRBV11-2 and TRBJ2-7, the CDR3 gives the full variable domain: EAGVAQSPRYKIIEKRQSVAFWCNPISGHATLYWYQQILGQGPKLLIQFQNNGVVDDSQLPKDRFSAERLKGVDSTLKIQPAKLEDSAVYLCASSLVAGGPSYEQYFGPGTRLTVT.